Below, 32 T cell receptor beta chains from the same sample are listed, as sequenced in a study of blood T cell repertoires in COVID-19. Using immunoSEQ multiplex PCR, the repertoire was profiled, and TCRdb retains in-frame clones only, with some absent. The data contain approximately 110,000 clones, 70% to 90% of them singletons. Sequencing input: peripheral blood. The receptor source for this set is a woman between 50 and 59 years old with active or convalescent COVID-19.

The chain joins TRBV7-9 to TRBJ1-3; D is unclear. This CDR3 comprises 16 residues. Germline-derived CDR1 and CDR2 are SEHNR and FQNEAQ (reference sequence). V gave up 5 bases and J gave up 1 base, with 15 bases separating them. The CDR3 bases are TGTGCCAGCAGCCGCGAGTCTGCACCTTCTGGAAACACCATATATTTT. Encoded protein: CASSRESAPSGNTIYF. Full variable domain (outside the CDR3, taken from reference TRBV7-9 and TRBJ1-3): DTGVSQNPRHKITKRGQNVTFRCDPISEHNRLYWYRQTLGQGPEFLTYFQNEAQLEKSRLLSDRFSAERPKGSFSTLEIQRTEQGDSAMYLCASSRESAPSGNTIYFGEGSWLTVV.

The chain joins TRBV28 to TRBJ1-3; unclear D gene. CDR1 and CDR2 from the germline V gene are MDHEN and SYDVKM. The CDR3 consists of 14 residues. V lost 2 bases, J lost 0 bases, and 5 bases lay in between. CDR3 in amino acids: CASSLAGSGNTIYF. The CDR3, as DNA: TGTGCCAGCAGTTTAGCCGGCTCTGGAAACACCATATATTTT.

The chain couples TRBV28 to TRBJ2-1, with no clear D. Trimming shortened V by 6 bases and J by 0 bases, and 21 bases separated the two germline ends. The CDR3 totals 18 residues. Germline loops: CDR1 MDHEN, CDR2 SYDVKM. CDR3: CASSLPPVRRSSYNEQFF. CDR3 nucleotides: TGTGCCAGCAGCCTCCCTCCGGTGCGGCGGAGCTCCTACAATGAGCAGTTCTTC.

This chain connects TRBV28 to TRBJ1-2, with D uncertain. V was pared by 7 bases and J by 1 base, with 7 bases between. Germline V gene lookup returns CDR1 MDHEN and CDR2 SYDVKM. The CDR3 length is 12 residues. The CDR3 DNA reads as TGTGCCAGCACGGGAGATAACTATGGCTACACCTTC. Translating it yields CASTGDNYGYTF.

This CDR3 is CASSKQGQGASETQYF. DNA for the CDR3: TGTGCCAGCAGCAAACAGGGACAGGGGGCTTCGGAGACCCAGTACTTC. The chain carries TRBV7-2 and TRBJ2-5; the match to TRBD1 covers 12 bases. CDR3 length: 16 amino acids. Trimming at V came to 5 bases and at J to 5 bases, leaving 9 bases not matched to a gene. In germline, CDR1 is SGHTA, CDR2 FQGNSA.

J is TRBJ2-7 and V is TRBV29-1, with 8 bases matching TRBD2. Germline values: CDR1 SQVTM, CDR2 ANQGSEA. This CDR3 is built from 12 residues. V lost 4 bases, J lost 4 bases, and 3 bases stayed unmatched. Here the CDR3 reads CSVGREGYEQYF. For the CDR3, the DNA is TGCAGCGTTGGTCGGGAGGGTTACGAGCAGTACTTC.

The rearrangement links TRBV24-1 to TRBJ2-2, with 11 bases lining up with TRBD2. Germline V CDR1 and CDR2: KGHDR, SFDVKD. This CDR3 has 18 amino acids. V lost 5 bases, J lost 0 bases, and 7 bases stayed unmatched. In nucleotides, the CDR3 is TGTGCCACCAGTGTGACTAGCGGGGCCTCATCGAACACCGGGGAGCTGTTTTTT. Translated, it gives CATSVTSGASSNTGELFF.

V is TRBV28 and J is TRBJ1-3, with 7 bases identical to TRBD1. Germline lookup yields CDR1 MDHEN and CDR2 SYDVKM. The CDR3 extends over 16 amino acids. The trim removed 6 bases at V and 0 bases at J, leaving 8 bases unmatched. In DNA, the CDR3 is TGTGCCAGCAGCCAGGGACAGACAAGCTCTGGAAACACCATATATTTT. Protein sequence: CASSQGQTSSGNTIYF.

The rearrangement joins TRBV5-4 to TRBJ2-5; 8 bases map to TRBD1. This CDR3 spans 15 amino acids. Losses at the gene ends were 4 bases for V and 4 bases for J; bases not matched to a gene: 9. CDR1 and CDR2 (germline): SGHNT, YYREEE (reference sequence). CDR3 protein: CASSPTGETGETQYF. The CDR3 coding sequence is TGTGCCAGCAGCCCGACAGGGGAGACTGGAGAGACCCAGTACTTC.

The DNA of the CDR3 is TGTGCCAGCAGCCTTGTATCAGGGTCTGAAGCTTTCTTT. Its protein product is CASSLVSGSEAFF. The chain links TRBV27 to TRBJ1-1, with D possibly being TRBD1 (5 bases). In germline, CDR1 is MNHEY, CDR2 SMNVEV (reference sequence). Trimming took 6 bases from V and 6 from J, leaving 14 bases between them. This CDR3 is built from 13 residues.

The CDR3 nucleotides are TGCGCCAGCAGCTTTGACAGGTACACCGGGGAGCTGTTTTTT. It encodes CASSFDRYTGELFF. This chain connects TRBV5-1 to TRBJ2-2; tentatively, D is TRBD1 (6 bases). V was clipped by 2 bases and J by 3 bases, with 8 bases between them. Germline lookup yields CDR1 SGHRS and CDR2 YFSETQ. CDR3 length equals 14 residues. The variable domain in full, with the rest retrieved from reference TRBV5-1 and TRBJ2-2, is KAGVTQTPRYLIKTRGQQVTLSCSPISGHRSVSWYQQTPGQGLQFLFEYFSETQRNKGNFPGRFSGRQFSNSRSEMNVSTLELGDSALYLCASSFDRYTGELFFGEGSRLTVL.

This clone appeared a few times. V usage is TRBV7-2 and J usage is TRBJ1-2; a weak D match, TRBD1 (5 bases). Germline V gene lookup returns CDR1 SGHTA and CDR2 FQGNSA. V lost 5 bases and J lost 3, with 22 bases in between. The CDR3 length is 17 residues. The DNA for the CDR3 is TGTGCCAGCAGCCCCTGGGGTAACAGGCAGGGCCACTATGGCTACACCTTC. It encodes CASSPWGNRQGHYGYTF.

This sequence joins TRBV9 and TRBJ2-7, with D maybe TRBD2 (6 bases). Trimming took off 3 bases at V and 5 bases at J, with 18 bases between the two ends. Germline V gene lookup returns CDR1 SGDLS and CDR2 YYNGEE. CDR3 length equals 15 residues. CDR3 sequence reads: CASSGKEGSIDEQYF. DNA for the CDR3: TGTGCCAGCAGCGGGAAGGAGGGAAGTATCGACGAGCAGTACTTC.

This clone was seen more than once but under ten times. The rearrangement joins TRBV10-3 to TRBJ1-5; the D is unclear. The V gene lost 4 bases and the J gene lost 7 bases, with 14 bases spanning the gap. The CDR3 runs 14 residues. In germline, CDR1 is ENHRY, CDR2 SYGVKD. CDR3 loop: CAISGGGRGQPQHF. Here the CDR3 DNA reads TGTGCCATCAGTGGGGGAGGGAGAGGGCAGCCCCAGCATTTT.

The chain combines TRBV2 with TRBJ1-6, with 8 nucleotides matching TRBD1. CDR3 length equals 16 residues. With V trimmed by 4 bases and J by 7 bases, 9 bases remained unmatched. In germline, CDR1 is SNHLY, CDR2 FYNNEI. This CDR3 is CASSVQGAGNNSPLHF. The CDR3 DNA sequence: TGTGCCAGCAGTGTCCAGGGGGCAGGCAACAATTCACCCCTCCACTTT.

The rearrangement uses TRBV28 and TRBJ2-1, with 7 bases identical to TRBD1. V trimming: 7 bases; J trimming: 10 bases; junction bases outside the gene matches: 10. This CDR3 region has 13 residues. Germline CDR1 and CDR2: MDHEN and SYDVKM. For the CDR3, the DNA is TGTGCCAGCAACCCCGACAGGGTCGGAGAGCAGTTCTTC. This encodes CASNPDRVGEQFF.

This sequence joins TRBV4-2 and TRBJ2-1, with 11 bases matching TRBD1. The germline CDR1 and CDR2 sequences are LGHNA and YNFKEQ. CDR3 size: 16 residues. Losses at the gene ends were 8 bases for V and 7 bases for J; bases not matched to a gene: 13. Written as DNA, the CDR3 is TGTGCCAGCGGCAAGACAGGGACAGGGGGTAAGAATGAGCAGTTCTTC. This codes for CASGKTGTGGKNEQFF.

The chain employs TRBV27 and TRBJ2-1; 8 bases agree with TRBD2. V lost 3 bases, J lost 5 bases, and 6 bases stayed unmatched. CDR3 size: 15 residues. Germline loops: CDR1 MNHEY, CDR2 SMNVEV (reference sequence). CDR3 in amino acids: CASSFRLAKDNEQFF. The CDR3 DNA sequence: TGTGCCAGCAGTTTCAGACTAGCGAAAGACAATGAGCAGTTCTTC.

V is TRBV5-1 and J is TRBJ1-2; tentative D call: TRBD1 (5 bases). The V end was cut by 4 bases, the J end by 4 bases, with 14 bases between. Germline V gives CDR1 SGHRS, CDR2 YFSETQ. The CDR3 runs 14 residues. The CDR3 reads CASSRAGRTYGYTF. CDR3 nucleotide sequence: TGCGCCAGCAGCAGGGCGGGACGGACCTATGGCTACACCTTC.

CDR3 bases: TGTGCCAGCTCACGCGGCTCTGGGGCCAACGTCCTGACTTTC. Translating gives CASSRGSGANVLTF. The chain couples TRBV18 to TRBJ2-6; the D is unclear. CDR1 and CDR2 from the germline V gene are KGHSH and LQKENI. Trimming took 4 bases from V and 0 from J, leaving 4 bases between them. The CDR3 is 14 amino acids.

The sample holds one count of this clone. The chain uses TRBV21-1 and TRBJ2-1; TRBD1, the D gene given by the table, was not confirmed from the DNA. TRBV21-1 corresponds to a pseudogene. The CDR3 sequence is 19 residues long. CDR3 protein: CASSKVLRRDLWVYNEQFF. The CDR3, as DNA: TGTGCCAGCAGCAAAGTTCTACGCAGGGATCTTTGGGTATACAATGAGCAGTTCTTC.

This chain joins TRBV10-3 and TRBJ1-2, with 7 nucleotides matching TRBD1. Germline CDR1 ENHRY, CDR2 SYGVKD. The CDR3 contains 13 residues. V lost 3 bases to trimming and J lost 4 bases; unmatched junction nucleotides: 2. The CDR3 is CAISDGTVYGYTF. DNA of the CDR3: TGTGCCATCAGTGACGGGACAGTCTATGGCTACACCTTC.

The chain recombines TRBV9 with TRBJ2-3, with unresolved D. From germline, CDR1 is SGDLS and CDR2 YYNGEE. The V gene lost 1 base and the J gene lost 5 bases, with 11 bases spanning the gap. The CDR3 has 14 residues. CDR3 in amino acids: CASSVKLGIDTQYF. For the CDR3, the DNA is TGTGCCAGCAGCGTAAAGCTAGGAATAGATACGCAGTATTTT.

This clone was seen just once. This chain connects TRBV9 to TRBJ2-1; 15 bases agree with TRBD2. The length of the CDR3 is 14 residues. V shed 6 bases, J shed 7 bases, and the junction held 2 bases outside the gene matches. Germline loops: CDR1 SGDLS, CDR2 YYNGEE. Here the CDR3 DNA reads TGTGCCAGCACCGGGACTAGCGGGAGGAATGAGCAGTTCTTC. Translating gives CASTGTSGRNEQFF. Variable domain in full (rest from reference TRBV9 and TRBJ2-1): DSGVTQTPKHLITATGQRVTLRCSPRSGDLSVYWYQQSLDQGLQFLIQYYNGEERAKGNILERFSAQQFPDLHSELNLSSLELGDSALYFCASTGTSGRNEQFFGPGTRLTVL.

The V gene is TRBV28, the J gene TRBJ1-3; 12 nucleotides align to TRBD1. With V trimmed by 6 bases and J by 0 bases, 9 bases remained unmatched. The CDR3 runs to 18 residues. From germline, CDR1 is MDHEN and CDR2 SYDVKM. CDR3 in DNA: TGTGCCAGCAGGCCTACACCGGGACAGGGGGCCTCTGGAAACACCATATATTTT. It encodes CASRPTPGQGASGNTIYF.

CDR3 in DNA: TGTGCCAGCAGCCTCCGACCGGGAGCGGGAGTAGGCGAGCAGTACTTC. Translating gives CASSLRPGAGVGEQYF. The genes are TRBV13 and TRBJ2-7; 8 bases align to TRBD2. There are 16 residues in the CDR3. CDR1 is PRHDT and CDR2 is FYEKMQ in the germline V gene (reference sequence). V shed 5 bases and J 6 bases; nucleotides not matched to a gene: 15.

The count of this clone is one. The gene calls are TRBV12-3 or TRBV12-4 and TRBJ2-1, with D maybe TRBD2 (5 bases). V dropped 8 bases and J dropped 5 bases, with 13 bases sitting between them. CDR3 size: 13 residues. The CDR3 DNA follows: TGTGCCAGCCTAAAACTAGTTGACAATGAGCAGTTCTTC. It specifies CASLKLVDNEQFF.

This rearrangement joins TRBV20-1 to TRBJ2-1; tentatively, D is TRBD1 (5 bases). Germline V gene data show CDR1 as DFQATT and CDR2 as SNEGSKA (reference sequence). V gave up 3 bases and J gave up 4 bases, with 16 bases separating them. The CDR3 length is 15 residues. The CDR3: CSASKGAGIYNEQFF. The CDR3 region has the DNA TGCAGTGCTAGTAAAGGGGCCGGCATATACAATGAGCAGTTCTTC.

The chain uses TRBV27 and TRBJ2-1; 9 bases are shared with TRBD2. CDR3 size: 15 residues. Germline V gene sequence: CDR1 MNHEY, CDR2 SMNVEV (reference sequence). The V gene end was trimmed by 5 bases and the J gene end by 4 bases; junction bases not matched to a gene: 6. CDR3 in amino acids: CASSPLAGIYNEQFF. CDR3 bases: TGTGCCAGCAGTCCGCTAGCGGGGATTTACAATGAGCAGTTCTTC.

The genes are TRBV27 and TRBJ1-1; 9 bases line up with TRBD1. V gave up 4 bases and J gave up 6 bases; unmatched junction bases: 3. CDR1 and CDR2 from the germline V gene are MNHEY and SMNVEV (reference sequence). The CDR3 length is 13 residues. The CDR3 DNA reads TGTGCCAGCAGTTCCCGGACAGGGGCTGAAGCTTTCTTT. This translates into CASSSRTGAEAFF.

In DNA, the CDR3 is TGTGCCAGCAACCAGTTCATGAACACTGAAGCTTTCTTT. As protein: CASNQFMNTEAFF. J is TRBJ1-1 and V is TRBV14; D unresolved. The CDR3 runs to 13 residues. Per the germline V gene, CDR1 is SGHDN and CDR2 is FVKESK. V shed 7 bases and J shed 0 bases, with 9 bases lying between them.

The V and J genes are TRBV5-4 and TRBJ1-6; 8 bases agree with TRBD1. V lost 4 bases, J lost 9 bases, and 6 bases stayed unmatched. Germline V lookup: CDR1 SGHNT, CDR2 YYREEE (reference sequence). CDR3 size: 14 residues. CDR3 sequence (DNA): TGTGCCAGCAGCCTCGACAGGGGAGCTTCACCCCTCCACTTT. Translated, it gives CASSLDRGASPLHF.